Listed below are T cell receptor beta chains from one sample, sequenced in a study of blood T cell repertoires in COVID-19. Profiling relied on immunoSEQ multiplex PCR, and the TCRdb table lists in-frame clones only, not all of them. The sample records about 160,000 clones, roughly 93% being singletons. The sequenced material came from peripheral blood. The source is a young man with acute or convalescent COVID-19. Both conserved end residues are part of each CDR3. Each record gives: V gene, CDR3 protein.

v_gene: TRBV19
CDR3aa: CASNIPQSSASYTF

v_gene: TRBV5-1
CDR3aa: CASSAGTGDNSPLHF

v_gene: TRBV21-1
CDR3aa: CASSKAQGTEAFF

v_gene: TRBV7-9
CDR3aa: CASSTGDSGNTIYF

v_gene: TRBV5-1
CDR3aa: CASRDGPGYEQYF

v_gene: TRBV2
CDR3aa: CASSSRTGRNSPLHF

v_gene: TRBV4-1
CDR3aa: CASSQGNFGTTSSYNSPLHF

v_gene: TRBV5-1
CDR3aa: CASSLAQGGGETQYF

v_gene: TRBV5-6
CDR3aa: CASRPRDRVNTGELFF

v_gene: TRBV2
CDR3aa: CASSREGSNQPQHF

v_gene: TRBV5-5
CDR3aa: CASSNRDSEYSPLHF

v_gene: TRBV7-8
CDR3aa: CASSLEAPGENQPQHF

v_gene: TRBV9
CDR3aa: CASSPPGGVTYNEQFF

v_gene: TRBV5-1
CDR3aa: CASTRQGETNEKLFF

v_gene: TRBV18
CDR3aa: CASSLDRVEETQYF

v_gene: TRBV19
CDR3aa: CASSELRETNQPQHF

v_gene: TRBV3-1/TRBV3-2
CDR3aa: CASSQDSEGQGAYGYTF

v_gene: TRBV2
CDR3aa: CASSALYPRGLAGTDTQYF

v_gene: TRBV5-1
CDR3aa: CASSLDGTGKNIQYF

v_gene: TRBV9
CDR3aa: CASSVVLGQNTGELFF

v_gene: TRBV27
CDR3aa: CASSPRRGGPSTYGYTF

v_gene: TRBV20-1
CDR3aa: CSVQDNSPLHF

v_gene: TRBV5-1
CDR3aa: CASRSSTGMRDDEKLFF